The 6 T cell receptor beta chains below were found in one sample sequenced in a study of blood T cell repertoires in COVID-19. Measured with immunoSEQ multiplex PCR; TCRdb has only the in-frame clones, and not every one. The sample has 100,000 to 150,000 clones; about 85% are singletons. The sequenced sample consisted of peripheral blood. Receptors were obtained from a woman aged 80 or over with acute or convalescent COVID-19.

This clone was observed a single time. The chain has TRBV5-6 and TRBJ2-5; tentatively, D is TRBD2 (6 bases). V was cut by 5 bases and J by 7 bases, with 12 bases left in between. Germline V gives CDR1 SGHDT, CDR2 YYEEEE. This CDR3 has 12 amino acids. CDR3 residues: CASRRDFGTQYF. Written as DNA, the CDR3 is TGTGCCAGCAGGCGGGACTTCGGGACCCAGTACTTC.

V gene TRBV2 combines with J gene TRBJ1-1, with TRBD1 as a possible D gene (6 bases). Trimming left V 6 bases short and J 10 bases short, with 21 bases between. Germline V gene sequence: CDR1 SNHLY, CDR2 FYNNEI. The CDR3 spans 14 residues. The CDR3 spells CASRADSPLTGAFF. DNA for the CDR3: TGTGCCAGCAGGGCGGACAGCCCCCTAACGGGAGCTTTCTTT. Combining the CDR3 with reference TRBV2 and TRBJ1-1 gives the whole variable domain EPEVTQTPSHQVTQMGQEVILRCVPISNHLYFYWYRQILGQKVEFLVSFYNNEISEKSEIFDDQFSVERPDGSNFTLKIRSTKLEDSAMYFCASRADSPLTGAFFGQGTRLTVV.

The chain links TRBV5-8 to TRBJ1-4; D gene unclear. V shed 0 bases and J shed 9 bases, with 15 bases lying between them. Germline-derived CDR1 and CDR2 are SGHTS and YDEGEE. This CDR3 has 15 amino acids. The CDR3 nucleotides are TGTGCCAGCAGCTTGGGAGAGCAGGTTCGGAAAAAACTGTTTTTT. Encoded protein: CASSLGEQVRKKLFF.

The chain combines TRBV9 with TRBJ1-1; no definite D call. This CDR3 spans 15 amino acids. V shed 1 base and J shed 0 bases, with 10 bases lying between them. Germline values: CDR1 SGDLS, CDR2 YYNGEE. CDR3 protein: CASSVSSGMNTEAFF. CDR3 in DNA: TGTGCCAGCAGCGTATCCTCCGGGATGAACACTGAAGCTTTCTTT.

The count of this clone is one. This chain joins TRBV5-4 and TRBJ2-7; D is perhaps TRBD1 (9 bases). The ends were cut back, 4 bases at V and 4 bases at J, with 18 bases in the middle. Germline V lookup: CDR1 SGHNT, CDR2 YYREEE (reference sequence). The CDR3 runs to 15 residues. CDR3 bases: TGTGCCAGCAGCCGGGGGGGGACAGGGAGGTACGAGCAGTACTTC. This gives the protein CASSRGGTGRYEQYF.

The V gene is TRBV2, the J gene TRBJ2-3; D might be TRBD2 (5 bases). V was clipped by 3 bases and J by 12 bases, with 7 bases between them. Germline V lookup: CDR1 SNHLY, CDR2 FYNNEI. The CDR3 is 10 residues long. The CDR3 here is CASSEGEQYF. As DNA, the CDR3 is TGTGCCAGCAGTGAGGGAGAACAGTATTTT.